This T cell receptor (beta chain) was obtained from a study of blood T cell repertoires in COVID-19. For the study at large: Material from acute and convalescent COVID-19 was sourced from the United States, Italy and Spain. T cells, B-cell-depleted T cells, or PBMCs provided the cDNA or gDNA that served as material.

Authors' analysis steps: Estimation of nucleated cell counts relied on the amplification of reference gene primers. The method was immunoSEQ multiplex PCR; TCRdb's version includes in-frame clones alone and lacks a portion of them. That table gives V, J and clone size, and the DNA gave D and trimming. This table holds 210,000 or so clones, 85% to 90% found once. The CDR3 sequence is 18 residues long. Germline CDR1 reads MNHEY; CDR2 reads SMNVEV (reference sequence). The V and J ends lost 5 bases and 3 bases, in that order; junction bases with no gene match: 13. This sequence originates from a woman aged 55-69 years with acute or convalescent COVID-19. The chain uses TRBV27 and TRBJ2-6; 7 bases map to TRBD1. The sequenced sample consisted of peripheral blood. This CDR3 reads CASSATRGGLGGANVLTF. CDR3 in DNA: TGTGCCAGCAGTGCGACCAGAGGGGGCCTTGGTGGGGCCAACGTCCTGACTTTC.